The TCR beta chain described here comes from a study of T cell responses to AZD1222 COVID-19 vaccine. Whole-study results and caveats: Regions 160-218 and 743-854 held dominance among vaccine-associated CD4 TCRs, which spanned spike. Donors were chiefly white British, with a greater number of females, and clonal diversity was perhaps underestimated. The study reported that nearly half of spike-specific TCRs target unmutated variant regions.

Regarding this clone: The antigen remains unidentified.

Method: immunoSEQ multiplex PCR; TCRdb's copy keeps in-frame clones and lacks some. Of roughly 140,000 clones detected, 91% appear once; the ten largest clones hold around 5.4%. With 6 bases removed from V and 8 bases from J, the gap between germline ends came to 14 bases. This CDR3 has 13 amino acids. Germline CDR1 is LNHDA and CDR2 is SQIVND (reference sequence). This material consisted of peripheral blood, taken on day 0 of AZD1222 vaccination. The TCR comes from an adult in good health. V and J are TRBV19 and TRBJ2-1, with D tentatively TRBD1 (7 bases). This CDR3 is CASRGGQTHEQFF. The DNA of the CDR3 is TGTGCCAGTAGGGGGGGACAGACCCATGAGCAGTTCTTC.